This is a list of T cell receptor beta chains from one sample in a study of vaccination and CD4 T cells after COVID-19. Their antigens are not known. One entry per CDR3 protein results from TCRdb running MiXCR on the PCR reads. The table lists some 9,100 distinct CDR3 sequences, 34% of them singletons. The specimen was CD4+ T cells from blood, cultured in vitro. These receptors all come from a human donor in good health. Both conserved end residues are part of each CDR3. D genes are given only for firm matches. A clone size is listed for some rows: how often the clone was seen (once, few, many), or a class if it is expanded.

>few|TRBJ1-1|TRBV27|NA
TGTGCCAGCAGTTTGGCCAGGGGAAGGACTGAAGCTTTCTTT
CASSLARGRTEAFF
>NA|TRBJ1-1|TRBV28|NA
TGTGCCGGGCGAGGGGGGGCCTCGTCTGAAGCTTTCTTT
CAGRGGASSEAFF
>NA|TRBJ2-7|TRBV6-2/TRBV6-3|TRBD1
TGTGCCAGCAGTTTAACCCGGACAGGGGGTTCATACGAGCAGTACTTC
CASSLTRTGGSYEQYF
>NA|TRBJ1-2|TRBV11-2|NA
TGTGCCAGCAGCTTAGTCAGGTCAACAAATAACTATGGCTACACCTTC
CASSLVRSTNNYGYTF
>NA|TRBJ1-5|TRBV20-1|TRBD1
TGCAGTGCGCGCGGACAGGGCGGTAGTCAGCCCCAGCATTTT
CSARGQGGSQPQHF
>NA|TRBJ2-1|TRBV19|NA
TGTGCCAGTAGTATCGAGGATAGAGCCTACAATGAGCAGTTCTTC
CASSIEDRAYNEQFF
>few|TRBJ1-2|TRBV12-3/TRBV12-4|NA
TGTGCCAGCAGCCAACGGAACAGGGATGGCTATGGCTACACCTTC
CASSQRNRDGYGYTF
>few|TRBJ2-1|TRBV7-3|TRBD2
TGTGCCAGCAGCGCGGGACTAGCGGCATACAATGAGCAGTTCTTC
CASSAGLAAYNEQFF
>few|TRBJ2-7|TRBV7-7|TRBD2
TGTGCTAGCAGCTTGGGCCCGGCCGGGACTAGCGGGAGTTACGAGCAGTACTTC
CASSLGPAGTSGSYEQYF
>NA|TRBJ1-5|TRBV28|NA
TGTGCCAGCGGTACAGGGCTAAATCAGCCCCAGCATTTT
CASGTGLNQPQHF
>NA|TRBJ2-2|TRBV11-2|NA
TGTGCCAGCAGCTTAGTCGGGAGCACCGGGGAGCTGTTTTTT
CASSLVGSTGELFF
>NA|TRBJ1-1|TRBV20-1|NA
TGCAGTGCTAGAGATTTGAGGAGGAACATGAACACTGAAGCTTTCTTT
CSARDLRRNMNTEAFF
>NA|TRBJ1-1|TRBV5-6|NA
TGTGCCAGCAGCCTGGGGGACACCCCCCCTGAAGCTTTCTTT
CASSLGDTPPEAFF
>NA|TRBJ2-7|TRBV29-1|TRBD1
TGCAGCGTTGAGTCTCGGCAGGGGGCTAGGGAGCAGTACTTC
CSVESRQGAREQYF
>NA|TRBJ2-2|TRBV7-3|TRBD2
TGTGCCAGCAGTTCGGGCGGGGGGACCGGGGAGCTGTTTTTT
CASSSGGGTGELFF
>few|TRBJ2-7|TRBV20-1|TRBD2
TGCAGTGCTTCTCGGGTGGCGGGAGCCTACGAGCAGTACTTC
CSASRVAGAYEQYF
>once|TRBJ2-1|TRBV20-1|NA
TGCAGTGCTCCCCGAGACCCCTACAATGAGCAGTTCTTC
CSAPRDPYNEQFF
>NA|TRBJ1-1|TRBV7-2|NA
NA
CASTNQTSMYLCASSSLWDTEAFF
>NA|TRBJ2-1|TRBV7-3|NA
TGTGCCAGCAGCGTGCAGGGTTACAATGAGCAGTTCTTC
CASSVQGYNEQFF
>NA|TRBJ2-2|TRBV24-1|NA
TGTGCCACCGGCCAGTTTAGGACGGCGGACACCGGGGAGCTGTTTTTT
CATGQFRTADTGELFF
>few|TRBJ2-1|TRBV27|NA
TGTGCCAGCAGTCCCTTACTGGCGGGAATCAATGAGCAGTTCTTC
CASSPLLAGINEQFF
>NA|TRBJ1-2|TRBV19|NA
TGTGCCAGTAGTGTCACAGGAGTCGCAGTAGATGGCTACACCTTC
CASSVTGVAVDGYTF
>NA|TRBJ2-1|TRBV5-1|TRBD2
TGCGCCAGCAGCTTGGCGGGACTAGCAAATGAGCAGTTCTTC
CASSLAGLANEQFF
>NA|TRBJ2-3|TRBV27|NA
TGTGCCAGCACCCCGATCCGGGGTACCGTGACAGATACGCAGTATTTT
CASTPIRGTVTDTQYF
>NA|TRBJ2-2|TRBV6-1|NA
TGTGCCAGCAGTGAATTAGTAGAAACCGGGGAGCTGTTTTTT
CASSELVETGELFF
>few|TRBJ2-5|TRBV7-3|NA
TGTGCCAGCAGCTTAGTCCTGCAAGAGACCCAGTACTTC
CASSLVLQETQYF
>NA|TRBJ1-6|TRBV30|TRBD1
TGTGCCAGGGGACAGACAAATTCACCCCTCCACTTT
CARGQTNSPLHF
>few|TRBJ1-1|TRBV2|NA
TGTGCCAGCGCTACAGGTAACACTGAAGCTTTCTTT
CASATGNTEAFF
>NA|TRBJ1-4|TRBV7-2|NA
TGTGCCAGCAGCCCCCCGGGACTTACAACTAATGAAAAACTGTTTTTT
CASSPPGLTTNEKLFF
>NA|TRBJ2-5|TRBV20-1|NA
TGCAGTGCCCCCACAGGTCCGCCCCAAGAGACCCAGTACTTC
CSAPTGPPQETQYF